This is a list of T cell receptor beta chains from one sample in a study of blood T cell repertoires in COVID-19. Assay: immunoSEQ multiplex PCR; the TCRdb copy retains only in-frame clones and omits some. The profile shows 55,000 or so clones, 85% to 90% of them singletons. Sequenced: peripheral blood. Receptors originate from a man in his fifties or sixties with active COVID-19. Both conserved end residues are part of each CDR3. Fields, in order: J gene, CDR3 length, clone size, V gene, D gene, CDR3 DNA, CDR3 protein. A D gene is named only where the DNA matches it firmly. The size entry is marked missing in some rows and otherwise reads once, few, many or a size class.

TRBJ2-1 14 NA TRBV2 TRBD2 TGTGCCAGCAGTAGCCTAGCGGTAATCAATGAGCAGTTCTTC CASSSLAVINEQFF
TRBJ2-7 13 NA TRBV12-3/TRBV12-4 NA TGTGCCAGCAGTCTGACACGCTCCTACGAGCAGTACTTC CASSLTRSYEQYF
TRBJ1-6 18 NA TRBV3-1/TRBV3-2 NA TGTGCCAGCAGCCAAGGATTTACACGGAGCTCCTATAATTCACCCCTCCACTTT CASSQGFTRSSYNSPLHF
TRBJ2-5 16 once TRBV11-2 TRBD1 TGTGCCAGCAGCCAAGGGCAGGGGGCTCTCCAAGAGACCCAGTACTTC CASSQGQGALQETQYF
TRBJ2-2 15 NA TRBV6-5 NA TGTGCCAGCAGCAGGGGTCGGGGACCCACCGGGGAGCTGTTTTTT CASSRGRGPTGELFF
TRBJ2-1 14 once TRBV24-1 NA TGTGCCACCAGTGGATCTAGCCAATTCGATGAGCAGTTCTTC CATSGSSQFDEQFF
TRBJ2-1 18 few TRBV5-8 TRBD2 TGTGCCAGCAGCTTGGACAGGCCCATATGGACTAGCGTCAATGAGCAGTTCTTC CASSLDRPIWTSVNEQFF
TRBJ1-2 15 NA TRBV9 NA TGTGCCAGCAGCGAGAACAGGGAATCGAGCTATGGCTACACCTTC CASSENRESSYGYTF
TRBJ2-1 13 NA TRBV19 TRBD2 TGTGCCAGTAGGAAGCGGGGAAGCAATGAGCAGTTCTTC CASRKRGSNEQFF
TRBJ2-7 15 NA TRBV7-6 TRBD2 TGTGCCAGCAGCTTACCTGCGGCGGGAGGGCACGAGCAGTACTTC CASSLPAAGGHEQYF
TRBJ2-7 16 NA TRBV19 TRBD2 TGTGCCAGTAGTATAGGGGAGCGGGAAGTCAGCTACGAGCAGTACTTC CASSIGEREVSYEQYF
TRBJ2-3 17 NA TRBV4-2 TRBD2 TGTGCCAGCAGCCAAGGTTTACTAGCGGGAGTATCTGATACGCAGTATTTT CASSQGLLAGVSDTQYF
TRBJ2-1 16 NA TRBV4-1 TRBD1 TGCGCCAGCAGCTCCCGGGACAGGGCACTCTACAATGAGCAGTTCTTC CASSSRDRALYNEQFF
TRBJ1-2 13 NA TRBV19 TRBD1 TGTGCCAGTAGCGGGCGGGACAGGCTGGACTACACCTTC CASSGRDRLDYTF
TRBJ2-1 16 NA TRBV5-1 TRBD2 TGCGCCAGCAGCTTGGGATTCCAGCGGGAGAACAATGAGCAGTTCTTC CASSLGFQRENNEQFF
TRBJ1-1 13 NA TRBV6-5 NA TGTGCCAGCAGTTACTCGGGGGGCACTGAAGCTTTCTTT CASSYSGGTEAFF
TRBJ2-3 16 NA TRBV19 TRBD2 TGTGCCAGTAGTGACCCCGGGACTAGCGGGAGGTTTAAGCAGTATTTT CASSDPGTSGRFKQYF
TRBJ2-7 13 few TRBV30 TRBD1 TGTGCCTGGAGTCCGGGACAGGGATACGAGCAGTACTTC CAWSPGQGYEQYF
TRBJ2-5 15 NA TRBV9 NA TGTGCCAGCAGCGTAGACGGACAGAGGAGGGAGACCCAGTACTTC CASSVDGQRRETQYF
TRBJ2-1 13 NA TRBV7-6 NA TGTGCCAGCAGCTTAGAGGTGGGAGATGAGCAGTTCTTC CASSLEVGDEQFF
TRBJ1-5 15 NA TRBV2 TRBD1 TGTGCCAGCAGGGGGGACAGTTATAGCAATCAGCCCCAGCATTTT CASRGDSYSNQPQHF
TRBJ2-7 15 NA TRBV27 NA TGTGCCAGCAGATACCTGCTTGGGACAAAGGACGAGCAGTACTTC CASRYLLGTKDEQYF
TRBJ2-5 14 NA TRBV6-1 NA TGTGCCAGCAGTGAAGCAGGACTGGGGGAGACCCAGTACTTC CASSEAGLGETQYF
TRBJ1-2 15 NA TRBV5-1 NA TGCGCCAGCAGCGGCTACAGGGAAGGCAACTATGGCTACACCTTC CASSGYREGNYGYTF
TRBJ2-1 16 NA TRBV7-3 TRBD2 TGTGCCAGCAGCTTAAGGTTGGCGGGAGACAACAATGAGCAGTTCTTC CASSLRLAGDNNEQFF
TRBJ1-2 15 once TRBV4-1 TRBD1 TGCGCCAGCCTAGGCACAGGGGGGGGAAGAAAAGGCTACACCTTC CASLGTGGGRKGYTF
TRBJ2-7 15 NA TRBV2 TRBD2 TGTGCCAGCAGTGATCTGGGACTAGCGGGAGCCGAGCAGTACTTC CASSDLGLAGAEQYF
TRBJ1-1 14 NA TRBV19 NA TGTGCCAGTAGTATGGGCCGGGGATCCGCTGAAGCTTTCTTT CASSMGRGSAEAFF
TRBJ2-5 13 NA TRBV2 TRBD1 TGTGCCAGCAGTGGCACAGGGGCAGAGACCCAGTACTTC CASSGTGAETQYF
TRBJ2-1 15 NA TRBV7-9 TRBD2 TGTGCCAGCAGCCCGGGGACTAGCGGGAACGATGAGCAGTTCTTC CASSPGTSGNDEQFF
TRBJ1-2 12 NA TRBV11-2 NA TGTGCCAGCAGCTCAATGAACTATGGCTACACCTTC CASSSMNYGYTF
TRBJ2-7 14 NA TRBV5-8 TRBD1 TGTGCCAGCAGCTCGGGACAGGGTCGCTACGAGCAGTACTTC CASSSGQGRYEQYF
TRBJ1-1 15 once TRBV9 NA TGTGCCAGCAGCGTAGGGGGAGGGGTGAACACTGAAGCTTTCTTT CASSVGGGVNTEAFF
TRBJ2-1 16 NA TRBV3-1/TRBV3-2 TRBD1 TGTGCCAGCAGCCAAGATCTTGAGACAGGGTACAATGAGCAGTTCTTC CASSQDLETGYNEQFF
TRBJ2-6 15 NA TRBV19 NA TGTGCCAGTAACGCTCGACACTCTGGGGCCAACGTCCTGACTTTC CASNARHSGANVLTF
TRBJ2-2 16 NA TRBV3-1/TRBV3-2 TRBD2 TGTGCCAGCAGCGGGGGACTAGCGGGAGACACCGGGGAGCTGTTTTTT CASSGGLAGDTGELFF
TRBJ2-7 14 NA TRBV30 TRBD2 TGTGCCTGGAGTAGGTTAGCGGGAGGCTACGAGCAGTACTTC CAWSRLAGGYEQYF
TRBJ2-7 17 once TRBV27 TRBD2 TGTGCCAGCAGTTTATCCGGGCGGGAGAGCGGTAGGTACGAGCAGTACTTC CASSLSGRESGRYEQYF
TRBJ2-4 15 NA TRBV13 NA TGTGCCAGCAGCAAAACAGGGAGAGCCAAAAACATTCAGTACTTC CASSKTGRAKNIQYF
TRBJ2-1 15 NA TRBV5-1 NA TGCGCCAGCAGCTTGGTCGAAGAGATATTCAATGAGCAGTTCTTC CASSLVEEIFNEQFF
TRBJ2-3 12 NA TRBV28 NA TGTGCCAGCAGTTCCTCGAGAGATACGCAGTATTTT CASSSSRDTQYF
TRBJ2-7 15 few TRBV19 TRBD1 TGTGCCAGTAGTGAAACGGGACAGGCGCACTACGAGCAGTACTTC CASSETGQAHYEQYF
TRBJ2-1 13 NA TRBV24-1 NA TGTGCCACCAGTGATTTGGAGAACAATGAGCAGTTCTTC CATSDLENNEQFF
TRBJ2-1 14 NA TRBV4-1 NA TGCGCCAGCAGCCAAGGTCTGAGGCGGGATGAGCAGTTCTTC CASSQGLRRDEQFF
TRBJ2-1 16 once TRBV2 TRBD1 TGTGCCAGCAGCCATATCTTTGGACAGGGTGGTAATGAGCAGTTCTTC CASSHIFGQGGNEQFF